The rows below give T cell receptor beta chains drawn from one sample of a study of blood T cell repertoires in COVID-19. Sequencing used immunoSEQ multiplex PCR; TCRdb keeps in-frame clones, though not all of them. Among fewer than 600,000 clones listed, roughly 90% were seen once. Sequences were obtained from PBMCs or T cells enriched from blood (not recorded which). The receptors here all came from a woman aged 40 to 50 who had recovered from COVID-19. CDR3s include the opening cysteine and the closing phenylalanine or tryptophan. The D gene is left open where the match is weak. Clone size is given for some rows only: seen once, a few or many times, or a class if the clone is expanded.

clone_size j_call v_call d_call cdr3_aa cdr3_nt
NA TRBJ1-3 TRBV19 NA CASSPRDPGNTIYF TGTGCCAGTAGTCCCCGGGATCCTGGAAACACCATATATTTT
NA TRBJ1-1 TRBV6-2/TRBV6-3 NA CASSYELTYTEAFF TGTGCCAGCAGTTATGAATTGACTTACACTGAAGCTTTCTTT
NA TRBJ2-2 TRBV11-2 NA CASSFGYTTGELFF TGTGCCAGCAGCTTTGGTTACACCACCGGGGAGCTGTTTTTT
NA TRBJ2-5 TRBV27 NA CASSPGRQQETQYF TGTGCCAGCAGCCCCGGACGACAGCAAGAGACCCAGTACTTC
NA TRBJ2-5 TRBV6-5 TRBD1 CASSYRTGQETQYF TGTGCCAGCAGTTATCGGACAGGGCAAGAGACCCAGTACTTC
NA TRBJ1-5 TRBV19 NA CASSMTSGWDQPQHF TGTGCCAGTAGTATGACGTCAGGGTGGGATCAGCCCCAGCATTTT
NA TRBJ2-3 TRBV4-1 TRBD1 CASSEQGAGTDTQYF TGCGCCAGCAGCGAACAGGGGGCTGGCACAGATACGCAGTATTTT
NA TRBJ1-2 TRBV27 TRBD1 CASSLRVKGRGPSNYGYTF TGTGCCAGCAGTTTAAGGGTTAAAGGCAGGGGGCCTTCTAACTATGGCTACACCTTC
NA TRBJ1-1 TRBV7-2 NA CASSLTVTENTEAFF TGTGCCAGCAGCTTAACCGTCACTGAGAACACTGAAGCTTTCTTT
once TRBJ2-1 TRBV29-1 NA CSVAPELNEQFF TGCAGCGTTGCCCCGGAGTTGAATGAGCAGTTCTTC
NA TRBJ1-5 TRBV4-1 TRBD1 CASSQEGGGGNQPQHF TGCGCCAGCAGCCAAGAAGGGGGCGGAGGCAATCAGCCCCAGCATTTT
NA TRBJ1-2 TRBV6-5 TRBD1 CASSITGGFFYGYTF TGTGCCAGCAGTATCACAGGGGGCTTTTTCTATGGCTACACCTTC
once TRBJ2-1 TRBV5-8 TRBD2 CASSLAGTSGSYNEQFF TGTGCCAGCAGCTTGGCTGGGACTAGCGGGTCGTACAATGAGCAGTTCTTC
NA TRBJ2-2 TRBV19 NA CASSIGVAENTGELFF TGTGCCAGTAGTATTGGGGTAGCGGAGAACACCGGGGAGCTGTTTTTT
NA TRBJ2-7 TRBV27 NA CASSLGLLNYEQYF TGTGCCAGCAGTTTGGGACTTCTTAACTACGAGCAGTACTTC
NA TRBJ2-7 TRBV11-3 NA CASSRPGNYEQYF TGTGCCAGCAGCCGTCCCGGGAACTACGAGCAGTACTTC
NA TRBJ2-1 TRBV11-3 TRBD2 CASSFQLAGSDEQFF TGTGCCAGCAGCTTTCAACTAGCGGGATCAGATGAGCAGTTCTTC
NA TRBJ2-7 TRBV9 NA CASSVVGNSYEQYF TGTGCCAGCAGCGTAGTCGGGAACTCCTACGAGCAGTACTTC
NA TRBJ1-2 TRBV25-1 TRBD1 CASSDPMTGINYGYTF TGTGCCAGCAGTGATCCCATGACAGGGATTAACTATGGCTACACCTTC
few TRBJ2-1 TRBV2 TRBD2 CASKIGLAGMNEQFF TGTGCCAGCAAGATCGGACTAGCGGGAATGAATGAGCAGTTCTTC
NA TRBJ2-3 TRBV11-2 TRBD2 CASSVGTRTDTQYF TGTGCCAGCAGCGTGGGGACTAGAACAGATACGCAGTATTTT
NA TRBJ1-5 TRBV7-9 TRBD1 CASSHGRDRGDNQPQHF TGTGCCAGCAGCCACGGGCGGGACAGGGGTGACAATCAGCCCCAGCATTTT
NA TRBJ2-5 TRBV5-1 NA CASSPRGGTRETQYF TGCGCCAGCAGCCCCCGCGGCGGGACCCGAGAGACCCAGTACTTC
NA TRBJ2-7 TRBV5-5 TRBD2 CASSLGRGSYEQYF TGTGCCAGCAGCCTGGGGCGGGGGTCCTACGAGCAGTACTTC
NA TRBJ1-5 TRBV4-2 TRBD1 CASSQGTGGRPQPQHF TGTGCCAGCAGCCAAGGAACAGGGGGCCGTCCTCAGCCCCAGCATTTT
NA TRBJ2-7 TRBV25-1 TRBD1 CASSDRDRASYEQYF TGTGCCAGCAGTGATCGGGACAGGGCCTCCTACGAGCAGTACTTC
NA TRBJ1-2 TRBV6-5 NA CASSYLQGLSGYTF TGTGCCAGCAGTTACTTACAGGGCCTTTCTGGCTACACCTTC
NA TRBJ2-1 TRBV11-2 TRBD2 CASSLDHLAGGNEQFF TGTGCCAGCAGCTTAGATCACCTAGCGGGAGGGAATGAGCAGTTCTTC
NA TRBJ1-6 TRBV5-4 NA CASSLEAQTRGPLHF TGTGCCAGCAGCTTGGAGGCCCAAACCAGGGGACCCCTCCACTTT
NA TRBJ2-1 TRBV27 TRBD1 CASSYGTGLPRSYNEQFF TGTGCCAGCAGTTACGGGACAGGCCTACCCCGCTCCTACAATGAGCAGTTCTTC
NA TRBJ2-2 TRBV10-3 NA CAISEGGSSNTGELFF TGTGCCATCAGTGAGGGCGGCAGCTCGAACACCGGGGAGCTGTTTTTT
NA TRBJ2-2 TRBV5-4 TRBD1 CASSHGQGANTGELFF TGTGCCAGCAGCCACGGACAGGGAGCGAACACCGGGGAGCTGTTTTTT
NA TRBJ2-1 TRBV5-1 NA CASSFSDYNEQFF TGCGCCAGCAGCTTTAGCGACTACAATGAGCAGTTCTTC
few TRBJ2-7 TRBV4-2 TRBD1 CASSPSGTGVFGYF TGTGCCAGCAGCCCGTCCGGGACAGGGGTCTTTGGGTACTTC
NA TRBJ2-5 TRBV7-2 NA CASSFGIQETQYF TGTGCCAGCAGCTTTGGCATCCAAGAGACCCAGTACTTC
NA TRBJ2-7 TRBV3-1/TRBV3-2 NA CASSYDTGWSYEQYF TGTGCCAGCAGTTACGACACAGGGTGGTCCTACGAGCAGTACTTC
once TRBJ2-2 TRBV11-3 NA CAIQGGGYGELFF TGTGCCATACAGGGAGGGGGGTACGGGGAGCTGTTTTTT
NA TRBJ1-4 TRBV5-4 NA CASSLGGQQTNEKLFF TGTGCCAGCAGCTTAGGAGGACAGCAAACTAATGAAAAACTGTTTTTT